This TCR beta chain was sequenced for a study of PD-L1 blockade in urothelial cancer. Background on the study: Patients commenced atezolizumab at some point between 2014 and 2016, and it was given at 1,200 mg intravenously every 3 weeks. Of 28 to 35 patients, around 25 were males with bladder-origin urothelial cancer. Counts from blood samples showed a median of roughly 130,000 T cells.

CDR3 length: 18 amino acids. V was clipped by 5 bases and J by 0 bases; unmatched bases: 8. Germline CDR1 reads SEHNR; CDR2 reads FQNEAQ (reference sequence). Sequenced by immunoSEQ multiplex PCR; TCRdb stores in-frame clones only, minus some. The sample carries just under 30,000 clones, around 84% recorded once. The source was PBMCs, collected around atezolizumab (anti-PD-L1) treatment. This chain joins TRBV7-9 and TRBJ1-6, with 9 bases that match TRBD1. The sequence was collected from a man aged 50 to 60 with urothelial cancer. The CDR3 sequence is CASSHPTGGSSYNSPLHF. In DNA, the CDR3 is TGTGCCAGCAGCCACCCGACAGGGGGAAGCTCCTATAATTCACCCCTCCACTTT.